The 14 T cell receptor beta chains listed next were all sequenced from one sample in a study of shared clonotypes between healthy human individuals. TCRdb's table, derived via immunoSEQ multiplex PCR, lists solely in-frame clones and lacks some. The table includes over 950,000 clones, approximately 80% detected once. Sequencing input: memory CD4+ T cells from PBMCs. Specified subset: CD45RA-negative fraction. The receptors stem from a man younger than 35 in good health. Some clones in this sample may be carry-over from other donors' samples.

J is TRBJ2-7 and V is TRBV7-9; 8 bases match TRBD1. In germline, CDR1 is SEHNR, CDR2 FQNEAQ (reference sequence). This CDR3 contains 16 residues. Germline trimming cut 4 bases from V and 4 bases from J; bases unmatched to any gene: 12. CDR3 amino acids: CASSSAAGTGNYEQYF. The CDR3 DNA reads as TGTGCCAGCAGCTCCGCTGCCGGGACAGGCAATTACGAGCAGTACTTC.

The gene calls are TRBV27 and TRBJ2-3; tentative D call: TRBD1 (6 bases). The CDR3 is 12 amino acids. Germline CDR1 is MNHEY and CDR2 is SMNVEV (reference sequence). V shed 5 bases and J shed 7 bases, with 10 bases lying between them. The CDR3 protein is CASSTTGYTQYF. CDR3 DNA sequence: TGTGCCAGCAGTACGACAGGTTATACGCAGTATTTT.

This chain uses TRBV19 with TRBJ2-1; D remains ambiguous. This CDR3 is built from 12 residues. The germline V and J ends were trimmed by 4 bases and 8 bases, with 9 bases remaining between them. The germline CDR1 and CDR2 sequences are LNHDA and SQIVND (reference sequence). The CDR3 nucleotides are TGTGCCAGTAGTACGGCCGATGATGAGCAGTTCTTC. Protein sequence: CASSTADDEQFF.

The genes are TRBV11-2 and TRBJ2-5; maybe TRBD1 (5 bases). The CDR3 sequence is 11 residues long. Trimming removed 6 bases from V and 5 bases from J, with 7 bases in between. The germline V gene encodes CDR1 SGHAT and CDR2 FQNNGV. Here the CDR3 reads CASRRQETQYF. CDR3 coding DNA: TGTGCCAGCAGACGACAGGAGACCCAGTACTTC.

This sequence joins TRBV13 and TRBJ2-5; unclear D gene. Germline V lookup: CDR1 PRHDT, CDR2 FYEKMQ (reference sequence). The V end lost 11 bases, the J end lost 4 bases, and 14 bases lay between the germline ends. This CDR3 is built from 12 residues. The CDR3 bases are TGTGCCTCCGGGTGGTTTGCAGAGACCCAGTACTTC. Amino acids: CASGWFAETQYF.

The chain has TRBV5-4 and TRBJ2-3; 10 nucleotides align to TRBD2. Looked up from germline, CDR1 is SGHNT and CDR2 is YYREEE (reference sequence). This CDR3 has 16 residues. Losses at the gene ends were 3 bases for V and 2 bases for J; bases not matched to a gene: 6. CDR3 sequence: CASSSRTSGPTDTQYF. CDR3 sequence (DNA): TGTGCCAGCAGCTCTAGGACTAGCGGCCCCACAGATACGCAGTATTTT.

This chain uses TRBV10-3 with TRBJ1-1; D not certain. The CDR3 consists of 13 residues. V shed 6 bases and J shed 1 base, with 9 bases lying between them. Per germline, CDR1 ENHRY and CDR2 SYGVKD. The DNA of the CDR3 is TGTGCCATCAGCTTGACCGCGAACACTGAAGCTTTCTTT. Translated, it gives CAISLTANTEAFF.

With respect to this clone: The same CDR3 arises from other DNA sequences in this sample as well. The CDR3 DNA reads TGTGCCAGCAGCTCGGGACTTTACGAGCAGTACTTC. Translation gives CASSSGLYEQYF. The genes are TRBV7-2 and TRBJ2-7; D possibly corresponds to TRBD2 (6 bases). Germline V gives CDR1 SGHTA, CDR2 FQGNSA. V was clipped by 4 bases and J by 4 bases, with 8 bases between them. This CDR3 contains 12 residues. The full variable domain, in which reference TRBV7-2 and TRBJ2-7 provide the parts outside the CDR3, is GAGVSQSPSNKVTEKGKDVELRCDPISGHTALYWYRQSLGQGLEFLIYFQGNSAPDKSGLPSDRFSAERTGGSVSTLTIQRTQQEDSAVYLCASSSGLYEQYFGPGTRLTVT.

About this clone: Different DNA sequences within this sample yield the same CDR3. The CDR3, as DNA: TGCGCCAGCAGCTTGACAGGTAATCAGCCCCAGCATTTT. Its protein is CASSLTGNQPQHF. The rearrangement links TRBV5-1 to TRBJ1-5; TRBD1 might be the D (5 bases). CDR3 length: 13 residues. Per germline, CDR1 SGHRS and CDR2 YFSETQ. V lost 1 base, J lost 4 bases, and 6 bases lay in between.

To note about this clone: Other DNA sequences of this sample code for an identical CDR3. The rearrangement links TRBV5-1 to TRBJ2-3, with unresolved D. CDR1 and CDR2 (germline): SGHRS, YFSETQ. This CDR3 spans 14 amino acids. The V end lost 5 bases, the J end lost 1 base, and 11 bases lay between the germline ends. The CDR3 spells CASRSSGGTDTQYF. Here the CDR3 DNA reads TGCGCCAGCAGATCCTCTGGGGGCACAGATACGCAGTATTTT.

This clone was counted at least ten times. The V and J genes are TRBV29-1 and TRBJ2-3; unclear D gene. The CDR3 sequence is 13 residues long. Per germline, CDR1 SQVTM and CDR2 ANQGSEA. The V gene lost 6 bases and the J gene lost 4 bases, with 14 bases spanning the gap. The DNA for the CDR3 is TGCAGCGTAATTAGGGTGGTAGCAGATACGCAGTATTTT. Protein: CSVIRVVADTQYF.

The CDR3 coding sequence is TGTGCCAGCAGACTCCCAGGGGCACAGCCCCAGCATTTT. Translating it yields CASRLPGAQPQHF. This chain joins TRBV28 and TRBJ1-5; perhaps TRBD1 as D (6 bases). Germline V gives CDR1 MDHEN, CDR2 SYDVKM. The CDR3 has 13 amino acids. V lost 6 bases to trimming and J lost 7 bases, with 13 bases between them.

The chain combines TRBV6-6 with TRBJ2-5, with no clear D. The CDR3 extends over 12 amino acids. Trimming left V 2 bases short and J 2 bases short, with 3 bases between. The germline V gene encodes CDR1 MNHNY and CDR2 SVGAGI (reference sequence). The CDR3: CASSYRQETQYF. CDR3 in DNA: TGTGCCAGCAGTTACCGGCAAGAGACCCAGTACTTC.

Only a few counts were recorded for this clone. The chain joins TRBV6-1 to TRBJ1-1; weak D call: TRBD1 (5 bases). Germline CDR1 MNHNS, CDR2 SASEGT. CDR3 length: 11 residues. V gave up 10 bases and J gave up 6 bases, with 12 bases separating them. Here the CDR3 reads CAISRDAEAFF. The DNA for the CDR3 is TGTGCCATTTCCAGGGACGCTGAAGCTTTCTTT.